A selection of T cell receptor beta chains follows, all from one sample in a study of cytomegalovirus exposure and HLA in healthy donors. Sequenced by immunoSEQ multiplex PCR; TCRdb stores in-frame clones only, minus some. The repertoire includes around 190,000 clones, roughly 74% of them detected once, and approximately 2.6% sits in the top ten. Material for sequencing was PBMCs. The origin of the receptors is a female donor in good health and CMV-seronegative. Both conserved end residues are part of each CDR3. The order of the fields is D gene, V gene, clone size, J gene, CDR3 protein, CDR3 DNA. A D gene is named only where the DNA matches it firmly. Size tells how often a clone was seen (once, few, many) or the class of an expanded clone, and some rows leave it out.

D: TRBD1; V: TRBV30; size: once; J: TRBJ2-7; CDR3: CAWGPGTVSYEQYF; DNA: TGTGCCTGGGGCCCCGGGACAGTCTCCTACGAGCAGTACTTC
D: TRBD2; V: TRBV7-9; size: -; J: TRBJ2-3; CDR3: CATLAGGGTDTQYF; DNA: TGTGCCACCCTAGCGGGGGGCGGCACAGATACGCAGTATTTT
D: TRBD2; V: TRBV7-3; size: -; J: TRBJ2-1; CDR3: CASSLTSGDYNEQFF; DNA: TGTGCCAGCAGCCTAACTAGCGGGGACTACAATGAGCAGTTCTTC
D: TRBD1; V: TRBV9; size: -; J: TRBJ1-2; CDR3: CASSAGTGDGYTF; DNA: TGTGCCAGCAGCGCAGGGACAGGGGATGGCTACACCTTC
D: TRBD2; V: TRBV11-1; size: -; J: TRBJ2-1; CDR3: CASSWASGRIGNEQFF; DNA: TGTGCCAGCAGCTGGGCTAGCGGGAGGATAGGCAATGAGCAGTTCTTC
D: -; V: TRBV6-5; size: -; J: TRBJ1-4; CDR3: CASSYSRATNEKLFF; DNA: TGTGCCAGCAGTTACTCGAGAGCAACTAATGAAAAACTGTTTTTT
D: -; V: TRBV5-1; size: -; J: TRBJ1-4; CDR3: CASSLGRVTNEKLFF; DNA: TGCGCCAGCAGCTTGGGCCGGGTAACTAATGAAAAACTGTTTTTT
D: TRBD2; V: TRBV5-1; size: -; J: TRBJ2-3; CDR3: CASSPNSGRASHTQYF; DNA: TGCGCCAGCAGCCCCAATAGCGGGAGGGCCTCCCATACGCAGTATTTT
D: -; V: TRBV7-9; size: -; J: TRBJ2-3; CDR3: CASSPRGYNTDTQYF; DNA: TGTGCCAGCAGCCCACGGGGGTACAACACAGATACGCAGTATTTT
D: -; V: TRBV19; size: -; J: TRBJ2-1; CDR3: CASNMGPGTYNEQFF; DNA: TGTGCCAGTAATATGGGGCCGGGCACCTACAATGAGCAGTTCTTC
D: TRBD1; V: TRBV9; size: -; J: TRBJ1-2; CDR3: CASSATEGTAYGYTF; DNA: TGTGCCAGCAGCGCCACCGAGGGGACAGCGTATGGCTACACCTTC
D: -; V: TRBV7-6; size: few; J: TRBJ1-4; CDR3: CASSLGTRPTNEKLFF; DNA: TGTGCCAGCAGCTTAGGGACTCGGCCAACTAATGAAAAACTGTTTTTT
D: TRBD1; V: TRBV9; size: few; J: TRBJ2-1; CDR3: CASSAGTGVYNEQFF; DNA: TGTGCCAGCAGCGCTGGGACAGGAGTATACAATGAGCAGTTCTTC
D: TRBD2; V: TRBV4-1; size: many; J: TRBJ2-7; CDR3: CASSQAASGYEQYF; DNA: TGCGCCAGCAGCCAAGCGGCTAGCGGCTACGAGCAGTACTTC
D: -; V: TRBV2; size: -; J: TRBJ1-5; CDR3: CASTPSEHQPQHF; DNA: TGTGCCAGCACTCCGAGCGAGCATCAGCCCCAGCATTTT
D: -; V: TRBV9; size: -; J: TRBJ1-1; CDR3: CASSVTDNTEAFF; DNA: TGTGCCAGCAGCGTAACAGATAACACTGAAGCTTTCTTT
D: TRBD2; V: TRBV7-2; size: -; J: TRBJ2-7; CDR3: CASSLSGSIYSGYEQYF; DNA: TGTGCCAGCAGCTTAAGCGGGAGCATTTACAGCGGGTACGAGCAGTACTTC
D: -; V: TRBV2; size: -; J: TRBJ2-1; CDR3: CASKLGSYNEQFF; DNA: TGTGCCAGCAAACTCGGCTCCTACAATGAGCAGTTCTTC
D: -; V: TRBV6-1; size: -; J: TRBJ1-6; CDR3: CASSPEALNNSPLHF; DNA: TGTGCCAGCTCCCCGGAGGCTCTAAATAATTCACCCCTCCACTTT
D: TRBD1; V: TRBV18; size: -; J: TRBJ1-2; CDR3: CASSPPGTGGNYGYTF; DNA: TGTGCCAGCTCACCACCAGGGACAGGGGGCAACTATGGCTACACCTTC
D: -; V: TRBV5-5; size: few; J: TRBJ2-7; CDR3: CASSDRLSSYEQYF; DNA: TGTGCCAGCAGCGACAGGTTGAGCTCCTACGAGCAGTACTTC
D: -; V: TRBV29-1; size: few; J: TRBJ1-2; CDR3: CSVGQDYGYTF; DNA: TGCAGCGTTGGGCAGGACTATGGCTACACCTTC
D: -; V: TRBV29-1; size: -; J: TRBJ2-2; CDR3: CSVEDHNTGELFF; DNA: TGCAGCGTTGAAGATCATAACACCGGGGAGCTGTTTTTT
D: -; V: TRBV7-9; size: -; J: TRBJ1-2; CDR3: CSSSFSQGVYGYTF; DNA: TGTTCCAGCAGCTTCTCACAGGGAGTCTATGGCTACACCTTC
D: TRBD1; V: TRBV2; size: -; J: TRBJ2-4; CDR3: CASSADRAKNIQYF; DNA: TGTGCCAGCAGTGCGGACAGGGCCAAAAACATTCAGTACTTC
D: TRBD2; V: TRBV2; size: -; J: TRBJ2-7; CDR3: CASSELDGGRAEQYF; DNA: TGTGCCAGCAGTGAACTCGATGGGGGGAGGGCCGAGCAGTACTTC
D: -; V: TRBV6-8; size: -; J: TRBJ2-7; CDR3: CASSPDRHEQYF; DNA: TGTGCCAGCAGCCCCGACAGACACGAGCAGTACTTC
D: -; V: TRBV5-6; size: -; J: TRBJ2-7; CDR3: CASSVRENLFLEQYF; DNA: TGTGCCAGCAGCGTGAGGGAGAACCTGTTTCTCGAGCAGTACTTC
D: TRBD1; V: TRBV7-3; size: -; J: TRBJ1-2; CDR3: CASSLTDRDGYTF; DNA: TGTGCCAGCAGCCTGACGGACAGGGACGGCTACACCTTC
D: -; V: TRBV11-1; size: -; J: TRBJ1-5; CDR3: CASSKEGRPQHF; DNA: TGTGCCAGCAGCAAGGAGGGACGGCCCCAGCATTTT
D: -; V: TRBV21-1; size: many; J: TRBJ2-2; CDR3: CAKVKGVDTGELFF; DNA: TGTGCCAAGGTTAAGGGGGTCGATACCGGGGAGCTGTTTTTT
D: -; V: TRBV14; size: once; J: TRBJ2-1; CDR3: CASSLRAGITANEQFF; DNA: TGTGCCAGCAGCCTACGGGCGGGGATAACTGCCAATGAGCAGTTCTTC
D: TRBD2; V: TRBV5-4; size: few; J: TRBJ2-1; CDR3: CASSLTSPNEQFF; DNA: TGTGCCAGCAGCCTGACTAGCCCCAATGAGCAGTTCTTC
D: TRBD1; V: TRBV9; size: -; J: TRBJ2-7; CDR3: CASSETGTLYEQYF; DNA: TGTGCCAGCAGCGAGACAGGGACACTCTACGAGCAGTACTTC
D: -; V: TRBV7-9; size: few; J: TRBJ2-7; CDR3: CASSYSVNEQYF; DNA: TGTGCCAGCAGCTATAGCGTGAACGAGCAGTACTTC
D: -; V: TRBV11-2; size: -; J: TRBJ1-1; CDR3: CASSFEGVEAFF; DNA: TGTGCCAGCAGCTTCGAAGGGGTGGAAGCTTTCTTT
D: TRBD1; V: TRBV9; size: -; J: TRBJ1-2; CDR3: CASSEDRDRGRNGYTF; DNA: TGTGCCAGCAGCGAGGACCGGGACAGGGGGCGGAATGGCTACACCTTC
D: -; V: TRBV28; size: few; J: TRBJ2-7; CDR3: CASRSGGLSEQYF; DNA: TGTGCCAGCAGATCAGGCGGGTTAAGCGAGCAGTACTTC
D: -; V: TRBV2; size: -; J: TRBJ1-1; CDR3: CASNTGNSNTEAFF; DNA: TGTGCCAGCAACACAGGAAATTCGAACACTGAAGCTTTCTTT
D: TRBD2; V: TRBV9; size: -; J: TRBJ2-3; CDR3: CASSVWRGGADTQYF; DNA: TGTGCCAGCAGCGTGTGGCGGGGGGGCGCAGATACGCAGTATTTT
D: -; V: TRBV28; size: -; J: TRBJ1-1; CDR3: CATELDRSTEAFF; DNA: TGTGCCACAGAACTGGACAGAAGCACTGAAGCTTTCTTT
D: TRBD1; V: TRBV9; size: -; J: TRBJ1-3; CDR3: CASSHSRTGSGNTIYF; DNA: TGTGCCAGCAGCCATTCGAGGACAGGGTCTGGAAACACCATATATTTT
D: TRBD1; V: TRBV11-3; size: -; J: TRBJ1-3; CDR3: CASASGGSGNAIYF; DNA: TGTGCCAGCGCGTCAGGGGGCTCTGGAAACGCCATATATTTT
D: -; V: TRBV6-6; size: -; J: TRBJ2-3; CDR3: CASSYSEGGTQYF; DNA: TGTGCCAGCAGTTACTCGGAGGGAGGTACGCAGTATTTT
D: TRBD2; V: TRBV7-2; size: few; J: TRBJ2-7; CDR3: CASSGSGSGYEQYF; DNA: TGTGCCAGCAGCGGTAGCGGGAGTGGGTACGAGCAGTACTTC
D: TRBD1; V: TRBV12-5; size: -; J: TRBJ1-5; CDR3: CASGPATGGNRPQHF; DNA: TGTGCTAGTGGTCCCGCGACAGGGGGGAATCGGCCCCAGCATTTT